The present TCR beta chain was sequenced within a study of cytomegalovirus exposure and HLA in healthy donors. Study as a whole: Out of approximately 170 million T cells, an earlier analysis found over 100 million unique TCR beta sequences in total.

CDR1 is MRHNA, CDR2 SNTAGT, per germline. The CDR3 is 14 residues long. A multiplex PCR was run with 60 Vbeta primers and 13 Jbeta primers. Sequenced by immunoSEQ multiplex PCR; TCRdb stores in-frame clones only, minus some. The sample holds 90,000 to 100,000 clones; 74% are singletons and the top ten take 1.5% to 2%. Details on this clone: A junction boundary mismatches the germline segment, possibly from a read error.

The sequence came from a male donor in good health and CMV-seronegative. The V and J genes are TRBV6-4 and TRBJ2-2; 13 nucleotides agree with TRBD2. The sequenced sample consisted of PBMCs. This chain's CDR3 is CASRGLAGTGEPFF. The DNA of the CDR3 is TGTGCCAGCAGGGGACTAGCGGGGACCGGGGAGCCGTTTTTT.